A selection of T cell receptor beta chains follows, all from one sample in a study of cytomegalovirus exposure and HLA in healthy donors. The table came from immunoSEQ multiplex PCR; TCRdb's copy has only in-frame clones and leaves some out. This table has some 200,000 clones, 76% appearing once. The sequenced material came from PBMCs. The receptors were gathered from a man younger than 35 in good health and CMV-seronegative. The CDR3 runs from the conserved cysteine through the conserved F or W. Fields, in order: clone size, D gene, J gene, V gene, CDR3 protein, CDR3 DNA. D genes are given only for firm matches. Clone size, where shown, is once, few, many, or a class for clones that have expanded.

clone_size: -; d_call: TRBD2; j_call: TRBJ2-1; v_call: TRBV2; cdr3_aa: CASTLAESSSYNEQFF; cdr3_nt: TGTGCCAGCACCCTAGCGGAATCCAGCTCCTACAATGAGCAGTTCTTC
clone_size: -; d_call: -; j_call: TRBJ2-1; v_call: TRBV7-9; cdr3_aa: CASSPSTGGQFF; cdr3_nt: TGTGCCAGCAGCCCTTCTACCGGCGGGCAGTTCTTC
clone_size: -; d_call: -; j_call: TRBJ1-1; v_call: TRBV18; cdr3_aa: CASSPGGVNTEAFF; cdr3_nt: TGTGCCAGCTCACCCGGGGGGGTGAACACTGAAGCTTTCTTT
clone_size: -; d_call: TRBD1; j_call: TRBJ1-1; v_call: TRBV5-4; cdr3_aa: CASSPDRELAEAFF; cdr3_nt: TGTGCCAGCAGCCCTGACAGGGAGTTGGCTGAAGCTTTCTTT
clone_size: -; d_call: TRBD1; j_call: TRBJ1-2; v_call: TRBV2; cdr3_aa: CASSVLTGGANYGYTF; cdr3_nt: TGTGCCAGCAGCGTCCTAACAGGGGGAGCTAACTATGGCTACACCTTC
clone_size: -; d_call: -; j_call: TRBJ2-2; v_call: TRBV25-1; cdr3_aa: CASGGETLELFF; cdr3_nt: TGTGCCAGCGGCGGGGAGACCTTGGAGCTGTTTTTT
clone_size: -; d_call: -; j_call: TRBJ1-5; v_call: TRBV19; cdr3_aa: CASTGSGMGQPQHF; cdr3_nt: TGTGCCAGTACGGGTAGCGGGATGGGCCAGCCCCAGCATTTT
clone_size: few; d_call: -; j_call: TRBJ2-7; v_call: TRBV2; cdr3_aa: CASSVGRNYEQYF; cdr3_nt: TGTGCCAGCAGTGTGGGGAGGAACTACGAGCAGTACTTC
clone_size: -; d_call: -; j_call: TRBJ1-1; v_call: TRBV7-9; cdr3_aa: CASSLGQGSLADTEAFF; cdr3_nt: TGTGCCAGCAGCTTAGGCCAGGGGAGCTTGGCGGACACTGAAGCTTTCTTT
clone_size: -; d_call: -; j_call: TRBJ2-7; v_call: TRBV14; cdr3_aa: CASSHIRGTGMNYEQYF; cdr3_nt: TGTGCCAGCAGCCATATACGCGGGACTGGGATGAACTACGAGCAGTACTTC
clone_size: -; d_call: TRBD1; j_call: TRBJ2-2; v_call: TRBV6-6; cdr3_aa: CASSYGTGVKTGELFF; cdr3_nt: TGTGCCAGCAGTTATGGAACAGGGGTCAAGACCGGGGAGCTGTTTTTT
clone_size: -; d_call: TRBD1; j_call: TRBJ2-7; v_call: TRBV4-1; cdr3_aa: CASSQGTGPPYEQYF; cdr3_nt: TGCGCCAGCAGCCAGGGGACAGGACCGCCCTACGAGCAGTACTTC
clone_size: -; d_call: -; j_call: TRBJ2-7; v_call: TRBV29-1; cdr3_aa: CSVEGGEAANYEQYF; cdr3_nt: TGCAGCGTTGAAGGGGGAGAAGCCGCCAACTACGAGCAGTACTTC
clone_size: -; d_call: TRBD1; j_call: TRBJ2-1; v_call: TRBV5-4; cdr3_aa: CASSRQGTQETQFF; cdr3_nt: TGTGCCAGCAGCCGACAGGGGACTCAAGAGACCCAGTTCTTC
clone_size: few; d_call: -; j_call: TRBJ2-1; v_call: TRBV7-9; cdr3_aa: CASSLAGVRNEQFF; cdr3_nt: TGTGCCAGCAGCTTAGCAGGGGTTAGGAATGAGCAGTTCTTC
clone_size: few; d_call: -; j_call: TRBJ2-3; v_call: TRBV7-2; cdr3_aa: CASSPGGWGTDTQYF; cdr3_nt: TGTGCCAGCAGTCCTGGCGGGTGGGGCACAGATACGCAGTATTTT
clone_size: -; d_call: TRBD1; j_call: TRBJ1-5; v_call: TRBV28; cdr3_aa: CASSFYRDRRNQPQHF; cdr3_nt: TGTGCCAGCAGTTTTTATCGGGACAGACGTAATCAGCCCCAGCATTTT
clone_size: few; d_call: TRBD2; j_call: TRBJ2-1; v_call: TRBV4-2; cdr3_aa: CASSRAGGPLDEQFF; cdr3_nt: TGTGCCAGCAGCCGCGCGGGAGGCCCCTTGGATGAGCAGTTCTTC
clone_size: few; d_call: -; j_call: TRBJ2-5; v_call: TRBV6-6; cdr3_aa: CASSYEQSQAEQYF; cdr3_nt: TGTGCCAGCAGTTACGAACAGAGCCAAGCGGAGCAGTACTTC
clone_size: -; d_call: TRBD1; j_call: TRBJ1-5; v_call: TRBV27; cdr3_aa: CASSGTGLNQPQHF; cdr3_nt: TGTGCCAGCAGCGGGACAGGGTTAAATCAGCCCCAGCATTTT
clone_size: -; d_call: -; j_call: TRBJ2-6; v_call: TRBV5-1; cdr3_aa: CASNPPGSGANVLTF; cdr3_nt: TGCGCCAGCAACCCTCCGGGCTCTGGGGCCAACGTCCTGACTTTC
clone_size: -; d_call: -; j_call: TRBJ2-6; v_call: TRBV10-3; cdr3_aa: CAIREGEDGRGKSGANVLTF; cdr3_nt: TGTGCCATCAGAGAGGGAGAGGATGGCAGGGGAAAATCTGGGGCCAACGTCCTGACTTTC
clone_size: -; d_call: TRBD1; j_call: TRBJ2-3; v_call: TRBV6-5; cdr3_aa: CASSYSMGQGADTQYF; cdr3_nt: TGTGCCAGCAGTTACTCGATGGGACAGGGGGCAGATACGCAGTATTTT
clone_size: -; d_call: TRBD2; j_call: TRBJ2-7; v_call: TRBV11-2; cdr3_aa: CASSTGLAGVYEQYF; cdr3_nt: TGTGCCAGCAGCACGGGACTAGCGGGAGTTTACGAGCAGTACTTC
clone_size: -; d_call: -; j_call: TRBJ2-3; v_call: TRBV7-9; cdr3_aa: CASSLVAWTDTQYF; cdr3_nt: TGTGCCAGCAGCTTAGTGGCTTGGACAGATACGCAGTATTTT
clone_size: -; d_call: -; j_call: TRBJ2-6; v_call: TRBV2; cdr3_aa: CASSRGSGANVLTF; cdr3_nt: TGTGCCAGCAGCAGGGGCTCTGGGGCCAACGTCCTGACTTTC
clone_size: -; d_call: -; j_call: TRBJ2-3; v_call: TRBV27; cdr3_aa: CASSLLLSTDTQYF; cdr3_nt: TGTGCCAGCAGTTTGCTACTTAGCACAGATACGCAGTATTTT
clone_size: -; d_call: TRBD1; j_call: TRBJ1-1; v_call: TRBV14; cdr3_aa: CASSGQENTEAFF; cdr3_nt: TGTGCCAGCAGCGGACAGGAAAACACTGAAGCTTTCTTT
clone_size: few; d_call: -; j_call: TRBJ1-2; v_call: TRBV28; cdr3_aa: CASSFFNYGYTF; cdr3_nt: TGTGCCAGCAGTTTCTTTAACTATGGCTACACCTTC
clone_size: -; d_call: -; j_call: TRBJ2-6; v_call: TRBV30; cdr3_aa: CAWSGQLSGANVLTF; cdr3_nt: TGTGCCTGGAGTGGACAGCTCTCTGGGGCCAACGTCCTGACTTTC
clone_size: -; d_call: -; j_call: TRBJ2-5; v_call: TRBV10-1; cdr3_aa: CASSESGHPQETQYF; cdr3_nt: TGCGCCAGCAGTGAGTCGGGACACCCCCAAGAGACCCAGTACTTC
clone_size: -; d_call: -; j_call: TRBJ2-1; v_call: TRBV25-1; cdr3_aa: CASSAGTQFEQFF; cdr3_nt: TGTGCCAGCAGTGCCGGGACTCAATTTGAGCAGTTCTTC
clone_size: -; d_call: -; j_call: TRBJ1-2; v_call: TRBV5-5; cdr3_aa: CASSLAMGGAVYGYTF; cdr3_nt: TGTGCCAGCAGCTTGGCCATGGGAGGGGCCGTCTATGGCTACACCTTC
clone_size: -; d_call: -; j_call: TRBJ2-2; v_call: TRBV21-1; cdr3_aa: CASSPRTGGTGELFF; cdr3_nt: TGTGCCAGCAGCCCTCGGACAGGGGGGACCGGGGAGCTGTTTTTT
clone_size: many; d_call: TRBD1; j_call: TRBJ2-5; v_call: TRBV15; cdr3_aa: CATSREQGAGETQYF; cdr3_nt: TGTGCCACCAGCAGGGAACAGGGGGCCGGGGAGACCCAGTACTTC
clone_size: -; d_call: -; j_call: TRBJ2-1; v_call: TRBV7-9; cdr3_aa: CASSETGFHNEQFF; cdr3_nt: TGTGCCAGCAGTGAAACAGGGTTTCACAATGAGCAGTTCTTC
clone_size: -; d_call: -; j_call: TRBJ2-7; v_call: TRBV6-5; cdr3_aa: CASSYSWQVGSEQYF; cdr3_nt: TGTGCCAGCAGTTACTCGTGGCAGGTAGGGAGCGAGCAGTACTTC
clone_size: -; d_call: -; j_call: TRBJ2-2; v_call: TRBV30; cdr3_aa: CAWRLGVGGELFF; cdr3_nt: TGTGCCTGGAGGCTGGGAGTCGGCGGGGAGCTGTTTTTT
clone_size: -; d_call: -; j_call: TRBJ2-4; v_call: TRBV4-1; cdr3_aa: CASSHPIADPKNIQYF; cdr3_nt: TGCGCCAGCAGCCATCCTATAGCGGATCCCAAAAACATTCAGTACTTC
clone_size: -; d_call: TRBD2; j_call: TRBJ2-7; v_call: TRBV10-2; cdr3_aa: CASRGDYHYEQYF; cdr3_nt: TGCGCCAGCCGGGGGGACTACCACTACGAGCAGTACTTC
clone_size: few; d_call: -; j_call: TRBJ2-3; v_call: TRBV6-5; cdr3_aa: CASTAGRGTDTQYF; cdr3_nt: TGTGCCAGCACGGCGGGGCGGGGCACAGATACGCAGTATTTT
clone_size: -; d_call: -; j_call: TRBJ2-3; v_call: TRBV6-1; cdr3_aa: CASSDGRTVWGSTDTQYF; cdr3_nt: TGTGCCAGCAGTGACGGACGGACAGTCTGGGGAAGCACAGATACGCAGTATTTT
clone_size: -; d_call: -; j_call: TRBJ1-1; v_call: TRBV5-4; cdr3_aa: CASSSSTELNTEAFF; cdr3_nt: TGTGCCAGCAGTTCGTCGACAGAATTGAACACTGAAGCTTTCTTT
clone_size: -; d_call: -; j_call: TRBJ1-5; v_call: TRBV7-9; cdr3_aa: CASSSAGMSNQPQHF; cdr3_nt: TGTGCCAGCAGCTCCGCGGGGATGAGCAATCAGCCCCAGCATTTT
clone_size: -; d_call: -; j_call: TRBJ2-7; v_call: TRBV5-5; cdr3_aa: CASSLRQGLTSYEQYF; cdr3_nt: TGTGCCAGCAGCTTGCGGCAGGGCCTCACCTCCTACGAGCAGTACTTC
clone_size: -; d_call: TRBD2; j_call: TRBJ2-1; v_call: TRBV6-6; cdr3_aa: CASSYTGGTQRVEQFF; cdr3_nt: TGTGCCAGCAGTTATACCGGGGGGACTCAGAGGGTTGAGCAGTTCTTC
clone_size: -; d_call: -; j_call: TRBJ1-5; v_call: TRBV4-1; cdr3_aa: CASSQVIRGADQPQHF; cdr3_nt: TGCGCCAGCAGCCAAGTTATTCGGGGGGCCGATCAGCCCCAGCATTTT
clone_size: -; d_call: TRBD1; j_call: TRBJ2-5; v_call: TRBV29-1; cdr3_aa: CSGSTGGPQETQYF; cdr3_nt: TGCAGCGGAAGCACAGGGGGCCCCCAAGAGACCCAGTACTTC
clone_size: -; d_call: -; j_call: TRBJ1-4; v_call: TRBV5-1; cdr3_aa: CASSSPGAATNEKLFF; cdr3_nt: TGCGCCAGCAGCTCCCCAGGGGCAGCAACTAATGAAAAACTGTTTTTT
clone_size: -; d_call: -; j_call: TRBJ2-1; v_call: TRBV5-1; cdr3_aa: CASSFGGALSYNEQFF; cdr3_nt: TGCGCCAGCAGCTTCGGAGGGGCCCTTTCCTACAATGAGCAGTTCTTC
clone_size: -; d_call: -; j_call: TRBJ2-1; v_call: TRBV13; cdr3_aa: CASSSQGKVWGEQFF; cdr3_nt: TGTGCCAGCAGCTCCCAGGGAAAGGTGTGGGGTGAGCAGTTCTTC
clone_size: -; d_call: TRBD1; j_call: TRBJ2-1; v_call: TRBV4-1; cdr3_aa: CASSHPDRGFNNEQFF; cdr3_nt: TGCGCCAGCAGCCACCCGGACAGGGGGTTCAACAATGAGCAGTTCTTC
clone_size: -; d_call: -; j_call: TRBJ1-2; v_call: TRBV9; cdr3_aa: CASSVGTVYTF; cdr3_nt: TGTGCCAGCAGCGTAGGGACAGTTTACACCTTC